This TCR beta chain was documented in a study of tumor and adjacent non-tumor tissue in lung cancer. This clonotype was seen a handful of times. RNA was extracted from bulk tissue without any cell sorting. The library came from three nested PCR rounds adapted from ARM-PCR protocols. TCRdb re-called the multiplex PCR reads with MiXCR, one entry per CDR3 protein. Among about 110,000 distinct CDR3 sequences, approximately 71% were seen once, and the ten largest hold approximately 35%. This CDR3 region has 15 residues. J lost 4 bases, V lost 0 bases, and 6 bases had no gene match. Germline CDR1 is SGHRS and CDR2 is YFSETQ.

V is TRBV5-1 and J is TRBJ1-1; 7 positions match TRBD1. Sequencing was performed on lung tumor tissue. The TCR was taken from a woman aged 60 to 75 with non-small cell lung cancer. Here the CDR3 DNA reads TGCGCCAGCAGCTTGGGTGGGGCAGGGGGCACTGAAGCTTTCTTT. This encodes CASSLGGAGGTEAFF. Supplemented by reference TRBV5-1 and TRBJ1-1, the full variable domain reads KAGVTQTPRYLIKTRGQQVTLSCSPISGHRSVSWYQQTPGQGLQFLFEYFSETQRNKGNFPGRFSGRQFSNSRSEMNVSTLELGDSALYLCASSLGGAGGTEAFFGQGTRLTVV.